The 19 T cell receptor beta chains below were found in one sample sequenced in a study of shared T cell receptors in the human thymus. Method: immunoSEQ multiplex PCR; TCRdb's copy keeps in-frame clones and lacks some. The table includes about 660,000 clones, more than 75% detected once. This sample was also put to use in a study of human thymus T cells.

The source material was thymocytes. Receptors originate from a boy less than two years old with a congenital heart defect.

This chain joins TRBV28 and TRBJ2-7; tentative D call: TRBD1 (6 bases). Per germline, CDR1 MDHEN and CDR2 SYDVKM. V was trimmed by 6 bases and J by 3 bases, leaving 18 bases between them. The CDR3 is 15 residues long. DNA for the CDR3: TGTGCCAGCAGACTAATGGGACACTCCGACTACGAGCAGTACTTC. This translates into CASRLMGHSDYEQYF.

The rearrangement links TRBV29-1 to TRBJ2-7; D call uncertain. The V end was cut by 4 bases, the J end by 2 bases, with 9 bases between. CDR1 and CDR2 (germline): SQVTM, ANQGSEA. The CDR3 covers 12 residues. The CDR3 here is CSVVEPTYEQYF. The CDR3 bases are TGCAGCGTTGTTGAGCCCACCTACGAGCAGTACTTC.

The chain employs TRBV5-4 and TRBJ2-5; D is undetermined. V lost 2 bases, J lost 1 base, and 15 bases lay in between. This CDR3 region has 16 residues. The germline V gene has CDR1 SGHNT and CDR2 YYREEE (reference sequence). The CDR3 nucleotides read TGTGCCAGCAGCTTCCTGGAAGACAAAATCCAAGAGACCCAGTACTTC. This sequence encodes CASSFLEDKIQETQYF. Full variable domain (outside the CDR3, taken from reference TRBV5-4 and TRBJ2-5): ETGVTQSPTHLIKTRGQQVTLRCSSQSGHNTVSWYQQALGQGPQFIFQYYREEENGRGNFPPRFSGLQFPNYSSELNVNALELDDSALYLCASSFLEDKIQETQYFGPGTRLLVL.

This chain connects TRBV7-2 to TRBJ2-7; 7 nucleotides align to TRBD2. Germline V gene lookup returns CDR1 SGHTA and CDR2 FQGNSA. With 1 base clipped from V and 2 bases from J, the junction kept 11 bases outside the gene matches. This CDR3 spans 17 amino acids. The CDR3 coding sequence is TGTGCCAGCAGCTTAGGGGGCCGTGCGGGGAGGGCCTACGAGCAGTACTTC. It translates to CASSLGGRAGRAYEQYF. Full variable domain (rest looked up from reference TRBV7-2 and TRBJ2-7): GAGVSQSPSNKVTEKGKDVELRCDPISGHTALYWYRQSLGQGLEFLIYFQGNSAPDKSGLPSDRFSAERTGGSVSTLTIQRTQQEDSAVYLCASSLGGRAGRAYEQYFGPGTRLTVT.

CDR3 protein: CASSPYLGGEGEDTQYF. CDR3 coding DNA: TGTGCCAGCAGTCCTTACCTTGGCGGGGAAGGAGAGGATACGCAGTATTTT. V and J are TRBV27 and TRBJ2-3, with D possibly TRBD2 on 6 matching bases. The CDR3 length is 17 residues. V dropped 5 bases and J dropped 6 bases, with 24 bases sitting between them. Looked up from germline, CDR1 is MNHEY and CDR2 is SMNVEV (reference sequence).

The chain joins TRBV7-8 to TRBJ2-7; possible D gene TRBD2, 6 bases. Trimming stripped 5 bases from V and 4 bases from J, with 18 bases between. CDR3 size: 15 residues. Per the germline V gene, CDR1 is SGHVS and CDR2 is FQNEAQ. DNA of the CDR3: TGTGCCAGCAGCAAGTTCTTGGTACGGGAGTACGAGCAGTACTTC. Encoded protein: CASSKFLVREYEQYF.

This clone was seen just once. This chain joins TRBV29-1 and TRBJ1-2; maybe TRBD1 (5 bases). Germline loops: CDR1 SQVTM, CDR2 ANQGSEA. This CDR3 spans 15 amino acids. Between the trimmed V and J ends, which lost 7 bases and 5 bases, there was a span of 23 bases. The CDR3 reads CSAWKLLQGRYGYTF. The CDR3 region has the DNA TGCAGCGCCTGGAAGTTATTGCAGGGCCGTTATGGCTACACCTTC.

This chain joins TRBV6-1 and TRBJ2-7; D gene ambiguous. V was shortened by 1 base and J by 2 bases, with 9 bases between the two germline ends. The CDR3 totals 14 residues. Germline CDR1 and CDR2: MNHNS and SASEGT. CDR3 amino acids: CASSEVLTPYEQYF. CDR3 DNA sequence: TGTGCCAGCAGTGAAGTTCTCACACCCTACGAGCAGTACTTC.

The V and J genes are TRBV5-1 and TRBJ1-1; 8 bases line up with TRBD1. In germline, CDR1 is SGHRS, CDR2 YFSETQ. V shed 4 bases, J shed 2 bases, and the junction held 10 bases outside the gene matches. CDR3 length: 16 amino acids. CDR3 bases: TGCGCCAGCAGCCATGCGAAGGACAGGGATAACACTGAAGCTTTCTTT. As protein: CASSHAKDRDNTEAFF.

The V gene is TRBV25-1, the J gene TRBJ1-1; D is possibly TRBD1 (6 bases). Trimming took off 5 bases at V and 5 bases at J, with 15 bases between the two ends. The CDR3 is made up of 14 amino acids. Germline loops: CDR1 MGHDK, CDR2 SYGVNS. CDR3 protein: CASSNTGRGTEAFF. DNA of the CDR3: TGTGCCAGCAGTAACACAGGGCGCGGTACTGAAGCTTTCTTT.

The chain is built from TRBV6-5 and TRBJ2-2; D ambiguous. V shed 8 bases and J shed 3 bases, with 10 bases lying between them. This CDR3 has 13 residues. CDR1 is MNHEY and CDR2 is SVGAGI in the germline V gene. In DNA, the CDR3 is TGTGCCAGCCTTGAGTCCTACACCGGGGAGCTGTTTTTT. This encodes CASLESYTGELFF.

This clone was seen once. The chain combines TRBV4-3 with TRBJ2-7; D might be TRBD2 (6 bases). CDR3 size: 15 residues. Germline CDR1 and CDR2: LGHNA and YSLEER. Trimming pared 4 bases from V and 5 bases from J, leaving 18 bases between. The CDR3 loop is CASSPKIGTSNEQYF. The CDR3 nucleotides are TGCGCCAGCAGCCCCAAGATAGGGACTTCGAACGAGCAGTACTTC.

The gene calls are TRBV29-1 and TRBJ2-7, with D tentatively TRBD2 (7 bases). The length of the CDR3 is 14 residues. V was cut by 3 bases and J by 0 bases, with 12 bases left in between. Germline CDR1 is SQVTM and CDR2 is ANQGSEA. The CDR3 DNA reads TGCAGCGTTGAGGGGGGGGCCCTCTCCTACGAGCAGTACTTC. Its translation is CSVEGGALSYEQYF.

The CDR3 DNA follows: TGCGCCAGCAGCCAAGAAAAGATTGGACTAGCGGGGGGGCTCTGGGACACCGGGGAGCTGTTTTTT. Amino acids: CASSQEKIGLAGGLWDTGELFF. V and J are TRBV4-3 and TRBJ2-2; 15 bases are shared with TRBD2. The germline V gene encodes CDR1 LGHNA and CDR2 YSLEER. Germline trimming cut 0 bases from V and 3 bases from J; bases unmatched to any gene: 14. CDR3 length: 22 residues.

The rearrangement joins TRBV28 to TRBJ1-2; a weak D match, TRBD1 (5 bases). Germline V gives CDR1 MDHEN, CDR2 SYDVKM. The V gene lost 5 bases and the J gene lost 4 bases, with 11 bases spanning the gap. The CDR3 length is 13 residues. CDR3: CASSPYQGYGYTF. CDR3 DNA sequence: TGTGCCAGCAGTCCTTACCAGGGCTATGGCTACACCTTC.

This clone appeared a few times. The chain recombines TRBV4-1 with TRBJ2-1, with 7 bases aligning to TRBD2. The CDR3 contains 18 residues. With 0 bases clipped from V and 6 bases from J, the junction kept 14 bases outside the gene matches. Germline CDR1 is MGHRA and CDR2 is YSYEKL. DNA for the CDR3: TGCGCCAGCAGCCAAGAAGGATATTACCGGGAGGCCGGCAATGAGCAGTTCTTC. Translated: CASSQEGYYREAGNEQFF.

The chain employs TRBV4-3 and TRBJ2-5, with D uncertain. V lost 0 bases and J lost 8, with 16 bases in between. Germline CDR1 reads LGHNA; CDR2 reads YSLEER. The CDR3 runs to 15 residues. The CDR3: CASSQDLGANRTQYF. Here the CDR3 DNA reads TGCGCCAGCAGCCAAGATCTTGGAGCGAATCGTACCCAGTACTTC.

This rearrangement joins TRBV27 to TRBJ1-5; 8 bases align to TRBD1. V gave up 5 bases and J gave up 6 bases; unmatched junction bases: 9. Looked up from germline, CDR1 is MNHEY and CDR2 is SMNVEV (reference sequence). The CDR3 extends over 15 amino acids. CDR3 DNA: TGTGCCAGCAGTCCTGCTCACAGGGGGGGTCAGCCCCAGCATTTT. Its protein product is CASSPAHRGGQPQHF.

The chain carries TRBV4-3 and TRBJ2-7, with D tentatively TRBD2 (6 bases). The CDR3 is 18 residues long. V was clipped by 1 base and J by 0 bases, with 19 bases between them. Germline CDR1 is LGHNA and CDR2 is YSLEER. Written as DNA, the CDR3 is TGCGCCAGCAGCCAAGCGCCCCGTTCGGGGGAGATCTCCTACGAGCAGTACTTC. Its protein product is CASSQAPRSGEISYEQYF.